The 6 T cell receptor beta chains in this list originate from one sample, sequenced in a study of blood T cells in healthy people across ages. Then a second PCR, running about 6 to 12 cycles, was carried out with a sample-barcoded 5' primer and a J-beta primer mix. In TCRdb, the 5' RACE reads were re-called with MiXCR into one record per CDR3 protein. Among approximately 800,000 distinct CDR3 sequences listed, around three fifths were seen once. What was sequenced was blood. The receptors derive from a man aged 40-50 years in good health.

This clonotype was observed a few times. CDR3 region: CASSLAPVQETQYF. The CDR3 DNA sequence: TGCGCCAGCAGCTTGGCCCCAGTCCAAGAGACCCAGTACTTC. The chain combines TRBV5-1 with TRBJ2-5, with D unclear. This CDR3 region has 14 residues. With 0 bases removed from V and 1 base from J, the gap between germline ends came to 7 bases. Germline V gene data show CDR1 as SGHRS and CDR2 as YFSETQ.

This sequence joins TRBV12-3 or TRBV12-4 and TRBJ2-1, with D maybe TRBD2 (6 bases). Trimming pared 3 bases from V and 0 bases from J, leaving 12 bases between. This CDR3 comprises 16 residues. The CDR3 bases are TGTGCCAGCAGTTTCGGGGGAAGGCCCTCCTACAATGAGCAGTTCTTC. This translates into CASSFGGRPSYNEQFF.

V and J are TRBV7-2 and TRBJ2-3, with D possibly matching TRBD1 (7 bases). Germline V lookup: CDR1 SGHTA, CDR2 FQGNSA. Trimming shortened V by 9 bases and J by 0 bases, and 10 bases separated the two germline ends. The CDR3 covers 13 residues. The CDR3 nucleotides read TGTGCCAGTCAGGGGGGTAGCACAGATACGCAGTATTTT. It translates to CASQGGSTDTQYF. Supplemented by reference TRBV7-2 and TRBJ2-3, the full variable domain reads GAGVSQSPSNKVTEKGKDVELRCDPISGHTALYWYRQSLGQGLEFLIYFQGNSAPDKSGLPSDRFSAERTGGSVSTLTIQRTQQEDSAVYLCASQGGSTDTQYFGPGTRLTVL.

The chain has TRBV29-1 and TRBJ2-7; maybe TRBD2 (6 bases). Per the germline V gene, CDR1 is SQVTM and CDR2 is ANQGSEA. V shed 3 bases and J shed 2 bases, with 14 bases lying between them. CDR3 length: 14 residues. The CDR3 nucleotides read TGCAGCGTTGAGGCGGGGAGCTTGCCCTACGAGCAGTACTTC. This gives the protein CSVEAGSLPYEQYF.

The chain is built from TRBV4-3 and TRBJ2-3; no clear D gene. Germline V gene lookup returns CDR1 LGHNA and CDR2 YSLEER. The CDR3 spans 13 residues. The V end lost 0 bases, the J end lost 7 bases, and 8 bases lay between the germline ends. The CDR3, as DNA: TGCGCCAGCAGCCAAGAAGTAGTTAATACGCAGTATTTT. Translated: CASSQEVVNTQYF.

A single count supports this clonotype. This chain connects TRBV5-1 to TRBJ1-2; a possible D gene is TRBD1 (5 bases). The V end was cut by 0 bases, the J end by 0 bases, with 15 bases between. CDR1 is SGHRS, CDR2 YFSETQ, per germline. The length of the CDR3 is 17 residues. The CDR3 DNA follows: TGCGCCAGCAGCTTGGATGGGGCGCAGAAAGCTAACTATGGCTACACCTTC. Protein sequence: CASSLDGAQKANYGYTF.